Sequencing of this TCR beta chain was carried out in a study of blood T cell repertoires in COVID-19. Study-wide background: COVID-19 samples from acute and convalescent phases originated in the United States, Italy and Spain. T cells, B-cell-depleted T cells, or PBMCs provided the cDNA or gDNA that served as material.

This clone was detected only a few times. As originally analysed: From reference gene primer amplification, estimates of nucleated cell counts were derived. Data came from immunoSEQ multiplex PCR; TCRdb stores just in-frame clones and leaves some out. V and J calls and clone size follow that table, whereas D and trimming were derived from the DNA. This sample has roughly 300,000 clones; about 80% occur once, and the top ten carry approximately 9%. V was pared by 4 bases and J by 8 bases, with 12 bases of the junction left unmatched. The CDR3 consists of 16 residues. Germline V CDR1 and CDR2: PRHDT, FYEKMQ (reference sequence).

The chain combines TRBV13 with TRBJ2-1; TRBD1 matches 9 bases. The receptor was isolated from a woman between 45 and 65 years old who had recovered from COVID-19. Material: peripheral blood. The CDR3 DNA reads TGTGCCAGCAGCTCCCAGGGGTGGACAGGGGTCCATGAGCAGTTCTTC. It translates to CASSSQGWTGVHEQFF.